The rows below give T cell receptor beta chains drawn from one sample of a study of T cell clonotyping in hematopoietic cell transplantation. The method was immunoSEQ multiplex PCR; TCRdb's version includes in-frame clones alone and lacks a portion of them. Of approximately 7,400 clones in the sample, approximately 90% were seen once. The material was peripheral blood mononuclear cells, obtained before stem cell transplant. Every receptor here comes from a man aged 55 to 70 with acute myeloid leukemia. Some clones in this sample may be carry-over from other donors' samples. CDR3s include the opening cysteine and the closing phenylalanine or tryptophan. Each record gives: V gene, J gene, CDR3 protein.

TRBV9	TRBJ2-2	CASSVLSWSGGASGELFF
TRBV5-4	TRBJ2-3	CASSPSGRNTDTQYF
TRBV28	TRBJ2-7	CASGTGVYEQYF
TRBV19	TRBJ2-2	CASSRSTEGTGELFF
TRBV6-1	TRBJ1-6	CASMRSRADSPLHF
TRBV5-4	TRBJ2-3	CASSLWAAVDTQYF
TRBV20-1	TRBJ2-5	CSPRGPETQYF
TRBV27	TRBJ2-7	CASSLSGTAYEQYF
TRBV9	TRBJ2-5	CASSVGPLGLAGGHQRTQYF
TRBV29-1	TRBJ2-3	CSVEDSTDTQYF
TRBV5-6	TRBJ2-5	CASSPGIRRGTQYF
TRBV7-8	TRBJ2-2	CASSLSASAGTGELFF
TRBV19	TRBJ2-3	CASSMWDSTSTDTQYF
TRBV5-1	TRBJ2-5	CASSAVGWQETQYF
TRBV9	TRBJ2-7	CASSVEEVGAVEQYF
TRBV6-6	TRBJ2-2	CASSYGAGAVAGELFF
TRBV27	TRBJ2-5	CASSLTSGQETQYF
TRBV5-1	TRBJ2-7	CASRPGGLAGGPETYEQYF
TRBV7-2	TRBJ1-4	CASSLDSVGGEKLFF
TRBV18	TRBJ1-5	CASSHTNADSINQPQHF